This entry lists 23 T cell receptor beta chains sequenced from one sample in a study of shared clonotypes between healthy human individuals. Only in-frame clones appear in the TCRdb table, and some are missing; sequencing was by immunoSEQ multiplex PCR. The sample has about 1,900,000 clones; just under 95% are singletons. CD45RO-negative CD8 cells positively selected for CCR7 made up the naive population, which excluded terminally differentiated effector memory CD45RA+ cells. Sequences were obtained from naive CD8+ T cells sorted from blood. The receptors derive from a man younger than 35 in good health.

On this clone: The sample contains more than one DNA sequence encoding this CDR3. The V and J genes are TRBV27 and TRBJ2-7, with 8 bases identical to TRBD2. V lost 6 bases and J lost 0; bases outside the gene matches: 10. This CDR3 spans 16 amino acids. Germline V gene data show CDR1 as MNHEY and CDR2 as SMNVEV (reference sequence). In DNA form, the CDR3 reads TGTGCCAGCAGCCCTTCTTTAGCGGGGCGCTCCTACGAGCAGTACTTC. Protein: CASSPSLAGRSYEQYF.

The chain uses TRBV5-1 and TRBJ2-5; D is possibly TRBD2 (5 bases). Trimming removed 0 bases from V and 2 bases from J, with 8 bases in between. The length of the CDR3 is 14 residues. CDR1 SGHRS and CDR2 YFSETQ come from the germline V gene. CDR3 DNA: TGCGCCAGCAGCTTGGTCGGGGTACAAGAGACCCAGTACTTC. Protein: CASSLVGVQETQYF.

The chain links TRBV6-5 to TRBJ1-5, with D possibly TRBD1 on 6 matching bases. This CDR3 is 14 amino acids long. Germline CDR1 reads MNHEY; CDR2 reads SVGAGI. V was trimmed by 2 bases and J by 5 bases, leaving 10 bases between them. The CDR3 DNA sequence: TGTGCCAGCAGTTACGGGGGGGCCGATCAGCCCCAGCATTTT. It specifies CASSYGGADQPQHF.

V and J are TRBV5-4 and TRBJ2-7; TRBD1 matches 7 bases. J gave up 3 bases and V 4 bases, and 13 bases lay outside the gene matches. Per the germline V gene, CDR1 is SGHNT and CDR2 is YYREEE (reference sequence). The CDR3 contains 16 residues. The CDR3 coding sequence is TGTGCCAGCAGCCCACCCGGGACAGCTGACAGCTACGAGCAGTACTTC. Its translation is CASSPPGTADSYEQYF.

This sequence joins TRBV4-1 and TRBJ1-1; TRBD1 matches at 7 bases. Germline V gene data show CDR1 as MGHRA and CDR2 as YSYEKL. The V and J ends lost 0 bases and 2 bases, in that order; junction bases with no gene match: 3. The CDR3 runs to 15 residues. The CDR3 DNA reads TGCGCCAGCAGCCAAGACAGGGGGTACAACACTGAAGCTTTCTTT. Protein sequence: CASSQDRGYNTEAFF.

This chain connects TRBV7-8 to TRBJ2-1, with D maybe TRBD2 (5 bases). The CDR3 has 12 amino acids. Germline V gene sequence: CDR1 SGHVS, CDR2 FQNEAQ. Trimming pared 6 bases from V and 6 bases from J, leaving 9 bases between. The CDR3 nucleotides read TGTGCCAGCAGTCAGCGGAGCAATGAGCAGTTCTTC. Its protein product is CASSQRSNEQFF.

The V call is TRBV7-9, the J call TRBJ1-1, with unresolved D. Trimming took off 4 bases at V and 3 bases at J, with 12 bases between the two ends. Germline loops: CDR1 SEHNR, CDR2 FQNEAQ (reference sequence). This CDR3 spans 14 amino acids. The CDR3 region has the DNA TGTGCCAGCAGCTCTTGGACGATCCACACTGAAGCTTTCTTT. Translating gives CASSSWTIHTEAFF. Using reference TRBV7-9 and TRBJ1-1 for the parts outside the CDR3, the full variable domain is DTGVSQNPRHKITKRGQNVTFRCDPISEHNRLYWYRQTLGQGPEFLTYFQNEAQLEKSRLLSDRFSAERPKGSFSTLEIQRTEQGDSAMYLCASSSWTIHTEAFFGQGTRLTVV.

This chain connects TRBV13 to TRBJ2-5; the match to TRBD2 covers 9 bases. CDR1 and CDR2 (germline): PRHDT, FYEKMQ (reference sequence). Trimming took 1 base from V and 5 from J; bases not matched to a gene: 8. The CDR3 loop spans 16 amino acids. Here the CDR3 reads CASSLEDSGRSETQYF. In DNA, the CDR3 is TGTGCCAGCAGCTTAGAGGATAGCGGGAGATCGGAGACCCAGTACTTC.

The count of this clone is one. V gene TRBV10-3 combines with J gene TRBJ2-3; no definite D call. The ends were cut back, 2 bases at V and 2 bases at J, with 8 bases in the middle. Per the germline V gene, CDR1 is ENHRY and CDR2 is SYGVKD. This CDR3 is 14 amino acids long. This CDR3 is CAISEPGTTDTQYF. For the CDR3, the DNA is TGTGCCATCAGTGAGCCAGGAACCACAGATACGCAGTATTTT.

This chain links TRBV5-6 with TRBJ1-4, with a weak D call TRBD1 (5 bases). The germline CDR1 and CDR2 sequences are SGHDT and YYEEEE. The CDR3 loop spans 13 amino acids. V lost 3 bases and J lost 10, with 13 bases in between. CDR3 sequence reads: CASSSDIEGKLFF. CDR3 nucleotides: TGTGCCAGCAGCTCGGACATTGAAGGAAAACTGTTTTTT.

The table lists this clone with a few counts. This chain uses TRBV5-6 with TRBJ1-1; D ambiguous. Germline lookup yields CDR1 SGHDT and CDR2 YYEEEE. V lost 4 bases and J 3 bases, leaving 7 bases between the germline ends. The CDR3 runs 12 residues. The CDR3 region is CASSVADTEAFF. CDR3 DNA sequence: TGTGCCAGCAGCGTGGCCGACACTGAAGCTTTCTTT. The whole variable domain, filled in from reference TRBV5-6 and TRBJ1-1, reads DAGVTQSPTHLIKTRGQQVTLRCSPKSGHDTVSWYQQALGQGPQFIFQYYEEEERQRGNFPDRFSGHQFPNYSSELNVNALLLGDSALYLCASSVADTEAFFGQGTRLTVV.

Note on this clone: Other DNA sequences in this sample translate to the same CDR3. V gene TRBV7-9 combines with J gene TRBJ1-1, with a weak D call TRBD1 (6 bases). Germline V gene sequence: CDR1 SEHNR, CDR2 FQNEAQ (reference sequence). This CDR3 region has 14 residues. Trimming stripped 1 base from V and 5 bases from J, with 11 bases between. CDR3 sequence (DNA): TGTGCCAGCAGCTTAGAGACAGGAGGAACTGAAGCTTTCTTT. Its protein is CASSLETGGTEAFF.

The V gene is TRBV7-8, the J gene TRBJ2-3; TRBD2 matches at 9 bases. V lost 5 bases to trimming and J lost 0 bases; unmatched junction nucleotides: 6. Germline CDR1 and CDR2: SGHVS and FQNEAQ. The CDR3 is made up of 16 amino acids. For the CDR3, the DNA is TGTGCCAGCAGCCGTGCTAGCGGGGTGAGCACAGATACGCAGTATTTT. Amino acid sequence: CASSRASGVSTDTQYF.

CDR3 region: CASKVGGVQETQYF. In DNA form, the CDR3 reads TGTGCCAGCAAAGTGGGCGGGGTCCAAGAGACCCAGTACTTC. V is TRBV2 and J is TRBJ2-5; TRBD2 might be the D (6 bases). The V gene's germline CDR1 is SNHLY and CDR2 FYNNEI. The V gene lost 7 bases and the J gene lost 1 base, with 13 bases spanning the gap. This CDR3 spans 14 amino acids.

The rearrangement joins TRBV5-8 to TRBJ2-7, with D possibly matching TRBD2 (6 bases). The CDR3 sequence is 14 residues long. V dropped 6 bases and J dropped 6 bases, with 19 bases sitting between them. Germline CDR1 and CDR2: SGHTS and YDEGEE. In DNA form, the CDR3 reads TGTGCCAGCAACACGGGGGTACGGGTCGGCGAGCAGTACTTC. Protein: CASNTGVRVGEQYF. Drawing the rest from reference TRBV5-8 and TRBJ2-7, the complete variable domain is EAGVTQSPTHLIKTRGQQATLRCSPISGHTSVYWYQQALGLGLQFLLWYDEGEERNRGNFPPRFSGRQFPNYSSELNVNALELEDSALYLCASNTGVRVGEQYFGPGTRLTVT.

This rearrangement joins TRBV27 to TRBJ2-3, with 9 bases matching TRBD2. Looked up from germline, CDR1 is MNHEY and CDR2 is SMNVEV (reference sequence). The length of the CDR3 is 15 residues. V was pared by 3 bases and J by 6 bases, with 7 bases of the junction left unmatched. CDR3 in DNA: TGTGCCAGCAGTTTTTCTAGCGGGAATTTGGATACGCAGTATTTT. This sequence encodes CASSFSSGNLDTQYF.

Notes on this clone: In the same sample, other DNA sequences code for this CDR3. V gene TRBV2 combines with J gene TRBJ1-5; D is possibly TRBD1 (5 bases). The length of the CDR3 is 14 residues. Trimming removed 1 base from V and 7 bases from J, with 11 bases in between. Looked up from germline, CDR1 is SNHLY and CDR2 is FYNNEI. CDR3 region: CASSEGQGRQPQHF. CDR3 DNA: TGTGCCAGCAGTGAAGGGCAGGGCCGCCAGCCCCAGCATTTT.

The chain joins TRBV5-6 to TRBJ2-7, with TRBD1 matching 8 bases. The germline gives CDR1 SGHDT, CDR2 YYEEEE. The CDR3 runs to 14 residues. The junction had 4 bases not matched to a gene; V was cut back by 0 bases and J by 5 bases. CDR3 sequence: CASSLATGDHEQYF. The CDR3 DNA follows: TGTGCCAGCAGCTTGGCGACAGGGGATCACGAGCAGTACTTC.

V gene TRBV27 combines with J gene TRBJ1-1; D gene uncertain. CDR3 size: 15 residues. V lost 6 bases and J lost 1, with 15 bases in between. The germline gives CDR1 MNHEY, CDR2 SMNVEV (reference sequence). Here the CDR3 DNA reads TGTGCCAGCAGCCAGGACCGCCTACCGAACACTGAAGCTTTCTTT. Translation: CASSQDRLPNTEAFF.

The chain employs TRBV13 and TRBJ2-7; 9 bases fit TRBD2. The J segment lost 3 bases and the V segment lost 4 bases, leaving 16 bases of the junction unmatched. CDR1 is PRHDT, CDR2 FYEKMQ, per germline (reference sequence). CDR3 length: 18 amino acids. The CDR3 DNA is TGTGCCAGCAGCTCCTCCGGGGGTAGCGGGAGAGCTTACTACGAGCAGTACTTC. Amino acid sequence: CASSSSGGSGRAYYEQYF.

This clone was detected once. The chain uses TRBV6-1 and TRBJ2-5; D remains ambiguous. With the DNA end fitting TRBJ2-7 better, the J assignment may be wrong. This CDR3 has 13 residues. Germline values: CDR1 MNHNS, CDR2 SASEGT. The DNA of the CDR3 is TGTGCCAGCAGTGAAGATCCAGACTACGAGCAGTACTTC. Translating it yields CASSEDPDYEQYF.

The V and J genes are TRBV30 and TRBJ1-3; D gene unclear. Germline V CDR1 and CDR2: GTSNPN, SVGIG (reference sequence). V was clipped by 1 base and J by 10 bases, with 14 bases between them. This CDR3 spans 13 amino acids. CDR3 nucleotide sequence: TGTGCCTGGAGTGCCCAGGCAGCGAATACCATATATTTT. Translation: CAWSAQAANTIYF. The whole variable domain, filled in from reference TRBV30 and TRBJ1-3, reads SQTIHQWPATLVQPVGSPLSLECTVEGTSNPNLYWYRQAAGRGLQLLFYSVGIGQISSEVPQNLSASRPQDRQFILSSKKLLLSDSGFYLCAWSAQAANTIYFGEGSWLTVV.

J is TRBJ2-7 and V is TRBV10-3; D remains unclear. CDR1 and CDR2 (germline): ENHRY, SYGVKD. V lost 3 bases and J 3 bases, leaving 9 bases between the germline ends. The CDR3 loop spans 13 amino acids. CDR3 residues: CAISESAVYEQYF. The CDR3 DNA sequence: TGTGCCATCAGTGAATCTGCAGTCTACGAGCAGTACTTC.